This T cell receptor beta chain came from a study of CD8+ T cells in alopecia areata. Treatment of the sample: oral pan-JAK inhibitor, 5-10 mg twice daily. RNA was isolated and reverse transcribed to cDNA, the sequencing template. TCRdb's copy holds only in-frame clones and misses some; the assay was immunoSEQ multiplex PCR. The sample holds some 110,000 clones, around 58% seen once. Sequences were derived from CD8+ T cells sorted from blood, sampled at week 4, from a patient treated with tofacitinib. The sequence came from a human donor with alopecia areata.

As DNA, the CDR3 is TGTGCCAGCAGTGTACAGGGGCTTTGGTACGAGCAGTACTTC. Translating it yields CASSVQGLWYEQYF. V and J are TRBV2 and TRBJ2-7; 7 nucleotides line up with TRBD1. There are 14 residues in the CDR3. Germline V gene data show CDR1 as SNHLY and CDR2 as FYNNEI. V gave up 4 bases and J gave up 4 bases; unmatched junction bases: 7.